The 5 T cell receptor beta chains presented below share a single source sample, sequenced in a study of blood T cells in healthy people across ages. Primed by a sample-barcoded 5' primer and a J-beta primer mix, a second PCR proceeded for roughly 6 to 12 cycles. TCRdb reprocessed the 5' RACE reads with MiXCR, giving one entry per CDR3 protein. The sample carries hundreds of thousands of distinct CDR3 sequences, approximately 39% recorded once. Sequencing was carried out using blood. The receptor set was obtained from a woman aged 55-70 years in good health.

This clonotype was recorded a few times. The chain uses TRBV6-2 or TRBV6-3 and TRBJ2-1; tentatively, D is TRBD1 (5 bases). CDR1 and CDR2 (germline): MNHEY, SVGEGT. The CDR3 has 16 residues. Trimming shortened V by 3 bases and J by 0 bases, and 12 bases separated the two germline ends. CDR3 protein: CASSYNTGSSYNEQFF. The CDR3 bases are TGTGCCAGCAGTTATAACACAGGTAGCTCCTACAATGAGCAGTTCTTC.

The V and J genes are TRBV3-1 and TRBJ1-1; maybe TRBD1 (5 bases). Trimming left V 4 bases short and J 7 bases short, with 13 bases between. This CDR3 comprises 13 residues. From germline, CDR1 is LGHDT and CDR2 YNNKEL (reference sequence). DNA of the CDR3: TGTGCCAGCAGCCGCAGGGTGAAGGGTGAAGCTTTCTTT. This codes for CASSRRVKGEAFF.

V is TRBV12-3 or TRBV12-4 and J is TRBJ1-4, with TRBD1 as a possible D gene (6 bases). The CDR3 is 14 residues long. V lost 6 bases and J 3 bases, leaving 11 bases between the germline ends. The CDR3 protein is CASRKGVPNEKLFF. CDR3 nucleotide sequence: TGTGCCAGCAGGAAGGGGGTTCCTAATGAAAAACTGTTTTTT.

Only a few counts were recorded for this clonotype. With a much larger clone just one base away, this may be a read error. The chain combines TRBV20-1 with TRBJ2-5; 11 bases align to TRBD1. Germline values: CDR1 DFQATT, CDR2 SNEGSKA (reference sequence). The CDR3 has 15 amino acids. V shed 4 bases, J shed 11 bases, and the junction held 15 bases outside the gene matches. CDR3 residues: CSAKGPGQGGGEQYF. DNA of the CDR3: TGCAGTGCTAAGGGACCGGGACAGGGGGGAGGTGAGCAGTACTTC.

A word on this clonotype: A much larger clone lies a single base off, so this may be a read error. The CDR3 DNA reads TGCAGCGTCGGGACAGGGATTTCCTACGAGCAGTACTTC. It specifies CSVGTGISYEQYF. This chain joins TRBV29-1 and TRBJ2-7; TRBD1 agrees at 9 bases. CDR1 and CDR2 (germline): SQVTM, ANQGSEA. The CDR3 covers 13 residues. The J segment lost 1 base and the V segment lost 6 bases, leaving 4 bases of the junction unmatched.